Following are 24 T cell receptor beta chains from one sample sequenced in a study of T-cell memory formation after mild COVID-19. TCRdb used MiXCR to reprocess the 5' RACE reads, holding one entry per CDR3 protein. The data show hundreds of thousands of distinct CDR3 sequences, around 13% seen once. The sequenced material came from PBMCs or a T cell subset sorted from them (not recorded which). The receptors were gathered from a man aged 18 to 30 who had mild COVID-19 (a few samples of this study predate the infection). Cell type and time point are not known.

The rearrangement links TRBV2 to TRBJ2-1; tentative D call: TRBD2 (6 bases). CDR1 SNHLY and CDR2 FYNNEI come from the germline V gene. V lost 4 bases, J lost 13 bases, and 14 bases lay in between. The CDR3 length is 12 residues. CDR3 in DNA: TGTGCCAGCAGTGGGGGGAGGAGCCCCCAGTTCTTC. Translated: CASSGGRSPQFF.

V and J are TRBV19 and TRBJ2-3; D not certain. The CDR3 is made up of 13 amino acids. CDR1 is LNHDA and CDR2 is SQIVND in the germline V gene (reference sequence). The ends were cut back, 5 bases at V and 5 bases at J, with 11 bases in the middle. CDR3 in DNA: TGTGCCAGTAGTGCCCCCAGTGAAGATACGCAGTATTTT. This translates into CASSAPSEDTQYF.

This sequence joins TRBV4-1 and TRBJ2-3; possible D gene TRBD1, 5 bases. Germline lookup yields CDR1 MGHRA and CDR2 YSYEKL. Deletions cut 7 bases from V and 1 base from J, with 21 bases between. This CDR3 is built from 17 residues. Here the CDR3 reads CASIRSSTAIGTDTQYF. The CDR3, as DNA: TGCGCCAGCATACGGTCCTCGACAGCGATTGGCACAGATACGCAGTATTTT.

As regards this clonotype: Compared with germline, one end of the junction differs, possibly owing to a read error. In nucleotides, the CDR3 is TGTGCCAGCAGCCAAGATATGGAGGAGACCAAGTACTTC. As protein: CASSQDMEETKYF. This rearrangement joins TRBV4-2 to TRBJ2-5; D possibly corresponds to TRBD2 (5 bases). Per germline, CDR1 LGHNA and CDR2 YNFKEQ. The CDR3 contains 13 residues.

This clonotype was recorded many times. This chain connects TRBV20-1 to TRBJ2-7; 11 bases line up with TRBD2. The V segment lost 8 bases and the J segment 7 bases; nucleotides outside the gene matches: 16. CDR1 is DFQATT and CDR2 is SNEGSKA in the germline V gene (reference sequence). The CDR3 length is 15 residues. The CDR3 DNA follows: TGCAGTACCCCAGCCCCCCTAGCGGGGGGAGAGGAGCAGTACTTC. This translates into CSTPAPLAGGEEQYF.

V and J are TRBV7-2 and TRBJ2-5, with TRBD1 as a possible D gene (5 bases). The V end lost 0 bases, the J end lost 5 bases, and 10 bases lay between the germline ends. In germline, CDR1 is SGHTA, CDR2 FQGNSA. The CDR3 has 14 amino acids. The CDR3 spells CASSLARARETQYF. The CDR3 nucleotides read TGTGCCAGCAGCTTAGCCAGGGCGCGGGAGACCCAGTACTTC.

This clonotype has more than one count but fewer than ten. The gene calls are TRBV21-1 and TRBJ2-7; the table's D call, TRBD1, was not checked against the DNA. TRBV21-1 is noted as a pseudogene. The CDR3 has 17 amino acids. CDR3 nucleotides: TGTGCCAGCAGCAAAGCGCTTGGTAGAGCCCCTCCCTACGAGCAGTACGTC. Its translation: CASSKALGRAPPYEQYV.

This clonotype was seen at least ten times. This chain joins TRBV5-4 and TRBJ2-1; 9 nucleotides agree with TRBD1. The CDR3 contains 15 residues. The V gene end was trimmed by 4 bases and the J gene end by 0 bases; junction bases not matched to a gene: 2. Looked up from germline, CDR1 is SGHNT and CDR2 is YYREEE (reference sequence). The chain's CDR3 is CASSPGQGSYNEQFF. DNA for the CDR3: TGTGCCAGCAGCCCGGGACAGGGCTCCTACAATGAGCAGTTCTTC.

In its sample, this clonotype was seen once. This chain links TRBV14 with TRBJ1-2; 7 bases agree with TRBD1. CDR1 and CDR2 (germline): SGHDN, FVKESK. This CDR3 region has 14 residues. Trimming at V came to 5 bases and at J to 6 bases, leaving 9 bases not matched to a gene. In DNA form, the CDR3 reads TGTGCCAGCAGCGGACGTGACAGGGCCGATGGCTACACCTTC. As protein: CASSGRDRADGYTF. Full variable domain (remainder filled in from reference TRBV14 and TRBJ1-2): EAGVTQFPSHSVIEKGQTVTLRCDPISGHDNLYWYRRVMGKEIKFLLHFVKESKQDESGMPNNRFLAERTGGTYSTLKVQPAELEDSGVYFCASSGRDRADGYTFGSGTRLTVV.

This clonotype was counted ten times or more. This sequence joins TRBV12-3 or TRBV12-4 and TRBJ2-7; D assignment may be TRBD1 or TRBD2 (6 bases each). This CDR3 has 14 residues. Trimming removed 3 bases from V and 4 bases from J, with 13 bases in between. This chain's CDR3 is CASSFGGSRYEQYF. The CDR3, as DNA: TGTGCCAGCAGTTTCGGGGGCAGTCGGTACGAGCAGTACTTC.

The rearrangement joins TRBV6-2 or TRBV6-3 to TRBJ2-2, with D tentatively TRBD1 (6 bases). V was shortened by 4 bases and J by 4 bases, with 16 bases between the two germline ends. Germline CDR1 and CDR2: MNHEY and SVGEGT. This CDR3 is built from 16 residues. Written as DNA, the CDR3 is TGTGCCAGCAGTTCGACAGGCCGACGACCCACCGGGGAGCTGTTTTTT. Its translation: CASSSTGRRPTGELFF.

The CDR3 is CSARAPSGGDNEQFF. CDR3 nucleotide sequence: TGCAGTGCTAGAGCCCCCAGCGGGGGGGACAATGAGCAGTTCTTC. V usage is TRBV20-1 and J usage is TRBJ2-1, with 10 positions matching TRBD2. The germline V gene encodes CDR1 DFQATT and CDR2 SNEGSKA (reference sequence). This CDR3 contains 15 residues. The V and J ends lost 1 base and 5 bases, in that order; junction bases with no gene match: 5.

This clonotype has just a few counts. The chain has TRBV12-3 or TRBV12-4 and TRBJ1-6, with 7 bases identical to TRBD1. The CDR3 is made up of 15 amino acids. V trimming: 6 bases; J trimming: 10 bases; junction bases outside the gene matches: 12. CDR3 sequence reads: CASSSWPGGGSPLHF. CDR3 bases: TGTGCCAGCAGCTCCTGGCCAGGGGGAGGATCACCCCTCCACTTT.

This clonotype occurred a few times. V and J are TRBV5-4 and TRBJ1-2; D is ambiguous. The CDR3 loop spans 12 amino acids. Germline-derived CDR1 and CDR2 are SGHNT and YYREEE (reference sequence). Trimming pared 3 bases from V and 4 bases from J, leaving 7 bases between. Here the CDR3 DNA reads TGTGCCAGCAGCTGGAACCTCTATGGCTACACCTTC. This sequence encodes CASSWNLYGYTF.

The table lists this clonotype with many counts. CDR3 loop: CASREGRVGSTDTQYF. In nucleotides, the CDR3 is TGCGCCAGCAGGGAGGGCCGTGTGGGGAGCACAGATACGCAGTATTTT. The chain recombines TRBV5-1 with TRBJ2-3, with a possible D match to TRBD2 (6 bases). V was shortened by 5 bases and J by 0 bases, with 16 bases between the two germline ends. The CDR3 covers 16 residues. Germline-derived CDR1 and CDR2 are SGHRS and YFSETQ.

This chain uses TRBV2 with TRBJ2-7; no definite D call. V gave up 6 bases and J gave up 6 bases, with 15 bases separating them. CDR1 is SNHLY and CDR2 is FYNNEI in the germline V gene. This CDR3 spans 13 amino acids. CDR3 coding DNA: TGTGCCAGCAGCTCCAACAATCAAGGCGAGCAGTACTTC. Its protein is CASSSNNQGEQYF.

The rearrangement uses TRBV4-2 and TRBJ2-2; D is unresolved. Germline V gene data show CDR1 as LGHNA and CDR2 as YNFKEQ. The germline V and J ends were trimmed by 1 base and 0 bases, with 9 bases remaining between them. CDR3 length: 16 residues. CDR3 coding DNA: TGTGCCAGCAGCCAAGCCAGAACAACGAACACCGGGGAGCTGTTTTTT. This encodes CASSQARTTNTGELFF.

Ten or more counts support this clonotype. The chain uses TRBV12-3 or TRBV12-4 and TRBJ2-7; D uncertain. This CDR3 has 14 amino acids. V gave up 4 bases and J gave up 0 bases, with 10 bases separating them. The CDR3 nucleotides are TGTGCCAGCAGTTCCGAAGGTCACTCCTACGAGCAGTACTTC. Translating gives CASSSEGHSYEQYF.

V gene TRBV3-1 combines with J gene TRBJ2-1; D is perhaps TRBD1 or TRBD2 (5 bases each). The V end lost 5 bases, the J end lost 3 bases, and 17 bases lay between the germline ends. CDR3 length: 16 amino acids. The germline V gene has CDR1 LGHDT and CDR2 YNNKEL (reference sequence). The CDR3 bases are TGTGCCAGCAGCGAGGGCAGGGCATTTTTCTACAATGAGCAGTTCTTC. Translation gives CASSEGRAFFYNEQFF.

The chain recombines TRBV7-3 with TRBJ2-2, with 7 bases fitting TRBD2. CDR3 length equals 14 residues. V dropped 5 bases and J dropped 3; count of bases not matched to a gene: 3. Germline values: CDR1 SGHTA, CDR2 FQGTGA. The CDR3 DNA follows: TGTGCCAGCAGCCGACTAGCTTACACCGGGGAGCTGTTTTTT. Translating gives CASSRLAYTGELFF.

The V and J genes are TRBV20-1 and TRBJ2-5, with 13 bases matching TRBD2. This CDR3 spans 16 amino acids. The junction had 7 bases not matched to a gene; V was cut back by 4 bases and J by 2 bases. Germline V gene lookup returns CDR1 DFQATT and CDR2 SNEGSKA (reference sequence). The CDR3 spells CSAMRLAGGKQETQYF. CDR3 coding DNA: TGCAGTGCTATGAGACTAGCGGGGGGTAAACAAGAGACCCAGTACTTC.

The sample holds many counts of this clonotype. The chain carries TRBV5-1 and TRBJ2-3, with D perhaps being TRBD1 or TRBD2 (5 bases each). Deletions cut 4 bases from V and 14 bases from J, with 20 bases between. Germline-derived CDR1 and CDR2 are SGHRS and YFSETQ. The CDR3 consists of 13 residues. DNA for the CDR3: TGCGCCAGCAGCGACTCGGGACGCCGGGCCCCGTATTTT. This sequence encodes CASSDSGRRAPYF.

The chain links TRBV18 to TRBJ1-2; D is unresolved. The CDR3 has 13 amino acids. Germline-derived CDR1 and CDR2 are KGHSH and LQKENI. The ends were cut back, 0 bases at V and 8 bases at J, with 10 bases in the middle. The CDR3 loop reads CASSPPTLPGYTF. For the CDR3, the DNA is TGTGCCAGCTCACCACCTACATTGCCCGGCTACACCTTC.

V and J are TRBV7-6 and TRBJ1-1, with D hard to call. Germline assignment: CDR1 SGHVS and CDR2 FNYEAQ. Trimming pared 4 bases from V and 5 bases from J, leaving 11 bases between. This CDR3 comprises 13 residues. As DNA, the CDR3 is TGTGCCAGCAGCTCGCTGGAAGGGACTGAAGCTTTCTTT. Its translation: CASSSLEGTEAFF. The complete variable domain, with remaining parts taken from reference TRBV7-6 and TRBJ1-1, reads GAGVSQSPRYKVTKRGQDVALRCDPISGHVSLYWYRQALGQGPEFLTYFNYEAQQDKSGLPNDRFSAERPEGSISTLTIQRTEQRDSAMYRCASSSLEGTEAFFGQGTRLTVV.